The clone carrying this TCR beta chain is a singleton in its sample. The antigen remains unidentified. Only in-frame clones appear in the TCRdb table, and some are missing; sequencing was by immunoSEQ multiplex PCR. The sample has 1,500,000 or so clones; less than 99% are singletons. Healthy and HIV-negative, the adult donors had no recent acute infections or vaccinations. The source of the sample is a study of shared clonotypes between healthy human individuals. Whole-study findings and limits: Large sequencing depth failed to make sorted-subset sequencing complete, rarefaction showed. Clonotypes shared by all four donors outscored non-shared clonotypes in generation probability.

The CDR3 covers 15 residues. V dropped 6 bases and J dropped 4 bases, with 15 bases sitting between them. Germline values: CDR1 ENHRY, CDR2 SYGVKD. This TCR came from a man in his thirties or forties in good health. The sample consisted of naive CD4+ T cells sorted from blood. Sample subset: CD45RA+ positively selected. V usage is TRBV10-3 and J usage is TRBJ2-2; possibly TRBD2 for D (6 bases). In nucleotides, the CDR3 is TGTGCCATCAGGCGGGACTCCAGCTCCACCGGGGAGCTGTTTTTT. Its translation is CAIRRDSSSTGELFF.